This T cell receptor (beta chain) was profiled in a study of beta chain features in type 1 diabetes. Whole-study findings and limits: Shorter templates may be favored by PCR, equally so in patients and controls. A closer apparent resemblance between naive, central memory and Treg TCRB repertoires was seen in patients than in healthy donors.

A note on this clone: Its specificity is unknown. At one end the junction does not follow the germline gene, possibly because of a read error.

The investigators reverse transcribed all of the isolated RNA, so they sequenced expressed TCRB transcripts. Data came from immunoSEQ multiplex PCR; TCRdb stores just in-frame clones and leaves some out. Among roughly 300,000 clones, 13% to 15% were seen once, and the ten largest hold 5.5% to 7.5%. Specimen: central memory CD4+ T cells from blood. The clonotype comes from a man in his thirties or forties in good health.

CDR3 DNA: TGTACCAGCAGCTTAGTGGACAGGGGAAACGGCTACACCTTC. This codes for CTSSLVDRGNGYTF. The chain has TRBV7-9 and TRBJ1-2, with 9 bases matching TRBD1. Germline loops: CDR1 SEHNR, CDR2 FQNEAQ (reference sequence). CDR3 length: 14 amino acids.